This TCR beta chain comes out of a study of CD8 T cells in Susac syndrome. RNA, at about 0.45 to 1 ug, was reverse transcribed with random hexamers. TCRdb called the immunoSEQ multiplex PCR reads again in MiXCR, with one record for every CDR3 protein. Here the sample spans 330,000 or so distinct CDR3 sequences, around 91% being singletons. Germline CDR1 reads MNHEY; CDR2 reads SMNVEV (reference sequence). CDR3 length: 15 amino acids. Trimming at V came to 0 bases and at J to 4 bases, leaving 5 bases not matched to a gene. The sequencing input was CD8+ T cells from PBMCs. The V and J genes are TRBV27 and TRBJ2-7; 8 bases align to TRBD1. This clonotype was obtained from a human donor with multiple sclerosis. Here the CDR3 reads CASSLSGQGPYEQYF. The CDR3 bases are TGTGCCAGCAGTTTATCCGGACAGGGACCATACGAGCAGTACTTC.